A selection of T cell receptor beta chains follows, all from one sample in a study of blood T cell repertoires in COVID-19. Sequencing used immunoSEQ multiplex PCR; TCRdb keeps in-frame clones, though not all of them. Found here are around 180,000 clones, about four fifths of them singletons; the top ten hold 9% to 15%. What was sequenced was peripheral blood. Source of these receptors: a woman of 80 years or more with COVID-19, enrolled during active disease. CDR3s include the opening cysteine and the closing phenylalanine or tryptophan. The D gene is left open where the match is weak. Not all rows give a size; the values are once, few, many and, for expanded clones, a class.

size,D,J,V,CDR3,DNA
.,TRBD1,TRBJ2-1,TRBV7-8,CASSLSGQVYNEQFF,TGTGCCAGCAGCTTATCAGGACAGGTCTACAATGAGCAGTTCTTC
.,.,TRBJ1-2,TRBV7-9,CASSPPGKHIYGYTF,TGTGCCAGCAGCCCGCCCGGGAAACATATCTATGGCTACACCTTC
.,.,TRBJ1-2,TRBV6-1,CASSEASPHGDGYTF,TGTGCCAGCAGTGAAGCGTCCCCCCACGGAGATGGCTACACCTTC
.,.,TRBJ1-2,TRBV7-2,CASSLEGRTYGYTF,TGTGCCAGCAGCTTAGAAGGGAGGACGTATGGCTACACCTTC
few,.,TRBJ1-6,TRBV4-2,CASSQGEKYSPLHF,TGTGCCAGCAGCCAAGGTGAGAAGTATTCACCCCTCCACTTT
once,.,TRBJ1-5,TRBV30,CAWSAYPSNQPQHF,TGTGCCTGGAGTGCCTACCCGAGCAATCAGCCCCAGCATTTT
.,.,TRBJ1-1,TRBV5-4,CASRNTGPNTEAFF,TGTGCCAGCCGAAACACAGGGCCGAACACTGAAGCTTTCTTT
.,.,TRBJ2-7,TRBV3-1/TRBV3-2,CASSQEGRRSYEQYF,TGTGCCAGCAGCCAAGAGGGCCGCAGATCCTACGAGCAGTACTTC
.,.,TRBJ1-1,TRBV2,CASSELRNTEAFF,TGTGCCAGCAGTGAACTGAGGAACACTGAAGCTTTCTTT
.,TRBD1,TRBJ2-5,TRBV7-9,CASSSRTGRETQYF,TGTGCCAGCAGCTCCAGGACAGGTCGGGAGACCCAGTACTTC
.,TRBD2,TRBJ2-3,TRBV7-2,CASSLRGGGSTDTQYF,TGTGCCAGCAGCTTACGCGGCGGGGGGAGCACAGATACGCAGTATTTT
.,.,TRBJ2-5,TRBV9,CASTREAGRQETQYF,TGTGCCAGCACTAGAGAAGCTGGGAGACAAGAGACCCAGTACTTC
.,.,TRBJ2-5,TRBV5-6,CASSLLAREETQYF,TGTGCCAGCAGCTTGTTAGCTAGAGAAGAGACCCAGTACTTC
.,.,TRBJ2-1,TRBV6-6,CASSSQGPYNEQFF,TGTGCCAGCAGTTCACAGGGACCGTACAATGAGCAGTTCTTC
.,TRBD1,TRBJ1-2,TRBV5-4,CASSSWGQNYGYTF,TGTGCCAGCAGCAGCTGGGGACAGAACTATGGCTACACCTTC
.,.,TRBJ1-1,TRBV11-2,CASSLYKGAGNTEAFF,TGTGCCAGCAGCTTATATAAGGGCGCGGGGAACACTGAAGCTTTCTTT
.,.,TRBJ2-1,TRBV2,CASSGGSSVGEQFF,TGTGCCAGCAGCGGGGGATCTAGCGTGGGTGAGCAGTTCTTC
.,.,TRBJ1-4,TRBV5-4,CASSLYNDEKLFF,TGTGCCAGCAGCTTGTACAATGATGAAAAACTGTTTTTT
once,TRBD1,TRBJ1-3,TRBV3-1/TRBV3-2,CASSHLTGSGNTIYF,TGTGCCAGCAGCCATTTGACAGGGTCTGGAAACACCATATATTTT
few,TRBD2,TRBJ2-5,TRBV19,CASSRTSAWGETQYF,TGTGCCAGTAGTCGTACTAGCGCCTGGGGAGAGACCCAGTACTTC
.,.,TRBJ1-3,TRBV5-4,CASSLGGQGGNTIYF,TGTGCCAGCAGCTTGGGTGGACAAGGAGGAAACACCATATATTTT
.,.,TRBJ2-2,TRBV12-1,CASSFDLAGVNTGELFF,TGTGCCAGCAGCTTTGATCTAGCGGGAGTGAACACCGGGGAGCTGTTTTTT
.,.,TRBJ2-7,TRBV7-6,CASSLAVGEQYF,TGTGCCAGCAGCTTAGCGGTCGGGGAGCAGTACTTC
.,.,TRBJ2-7,TRBV6-5,CASSYSQGREQYF,TGTGCCAGCAGTTACTCGCAGGGGCGGGAGCAGTACTTC
.,.,TRBJ1-1,TRBV5-1,CASSLYGVNTEAFF,TGCGCCAGCAGCTTGTACGGGGTGAACACTGAAGCTTTCTTT
.,.,TRBJ1-1,TRBV20-1,CSASVYGSTEAFF,TGCAGTGCTAGTGTTTATGGGAGCACTGAAGCTTTCTTT
.,.,TRBJ1-3,TRBV11-2,CASSLDREARPRNTIYF,TGTGCCAGCAGCTTAGATCGGGAAGCGCGGCCGAGAAACACCATATATTTT